This record concerns one T cell receptor (beta chain) sequence. This table comes from immunoSEQ multiplex PCR, and its TCRdb copy is limited to in-frame clones, with some not included. In the table there are over 10,000 clones, about 72% of which are singletons. This sample is part of a study of chemoradiotherapy in HPV16-positive cancers. The germline V gene encodes CDR1 SGHDN and CDR2 FVKESK. J was trimmed by 4 bases and V by 3 bases; bases with no gene match: 5. CDR3 length equals 16 residues. This sample was obtained from a patient who underwent chemoradiotherapy. The chain employs TRBV14 and TRBJ2-3, with 12 positions matching TRBD2. The clonotype originates from a human donor with HPV-associated anogenital cancer. The CDR3 coding sequence is TGTGCCAGCAGCCAGCTACTAGCGGGGGGACCAGATACGCAGTATTTT. Protein product: CASSQLLAGGPDTQYF.